A selection of T cell receptor beta chains follows, all from one sample in a study of blood T cell repertoires in COVID-19. The data were produced by immunoSEQ multiplex PCR, yet TCRdb's version contains in-frame clones alone and is incomplete. The repertoire consists of 170,000 or so clones, with roughly 88% occurring once and the leading ten covering 5.5% to 8%. The specimen was peripheral blood. These receptors were taken from a woman between 40 and 50 years old with COVID-19, enrolled during active disease. Both conserved end residues are part of each CDR3. The D gene is left open where the match is weak. The listing skips clone size in some rows; elsewhere it reads once, few, many or a size class.

abundance	d_gene	v_gene	j_gene	CDR3nt	CDR3aa
many	TRBD1	TRBV5-1	TRBJ2-7	TGCGCCAGCAGCACCCAGGGGGCGTCATCCTCCAACGAGCAGTACTTC	CASSTQGASSSNEQYF
-	-	TRBV10-2	TRBJ1-3	TGCGCCAGCAGGCTAACCGACGGGAAGTCAGGAAACACCATATATTTT	CASRLTDGKSGNTIYF
-	TRBD2	TRBV27	TRBJ2-1	TGTGCCAGCAAAATAGCGGGAGTCTCCCCGACGTACAATGAGCAGTTCTTC	CASKIAGVSPTYNEQFF
-	-	TRBV10-1	TRBJ2-2	TGCGCCAGCAGTCGACGGAGACTGAACACCGGGGAGCTGTTTTTT	CASSRRRLNTGELFF
-	-	TRBV28	TRBJ1-4	TGTGCCAGCAGTTTATCGGGGGAAAAACTGTTTTTT	CASSLSGEKLFF
-	TRBD1	TRBV4-1	TRBJ2-7	TGCGCCAGCAGCCAAGGCGGACAGGGGGGGACCTACGAGCAGTACTTC	CASSQGGQGGTYEQYF
-	-	TRBV29-1	TRBJ1-1	TGCAGCGTTGTAGCAGGGAATGTAGCTTTCTTT	CSVVAGNVAFF
-	TRBD2	TRBV7-3	TRBJ2-1	TGTGCCAGCAGCCAGGGACTAGCCGCGGGTCGGGAGTTCTTC	CASSQGLAAGREFF
-	-	TRBV19	TRBJ1-6	TGTGCCAGTAGTCTATCCGATAATTCACCCCTCCACTTT	CASSLSDNSPLHF
-	-	TRBV28	TRBJ1-1	TGTGCCAGCAGTCCCGGGACATCTTCGGACACTGAAGCTTTCTTT	CASSPGTSSDTEAFF
once	TRBD2	TRBV3-1/TRBV3-2	TRBJ2-5	TGTGCCAGCAGCCCCGGGACTAGCGGCGAGACCCAGTACTTC	CASSPGTSGETQYF
-	-	TRBV5-1	TRBJ2-3	TGCGCCAGCAGTCCGGACACTACTAGCACAGATACGCAGTATTTT	CASSPDTTSTDTQYF
-	-	TRBV2	TRBJ2-3	TGTGCCAGCAGCGGGGGACCGGGGGGCACAGATACGCAGTATTTT	CASSGGPGGTDTQYF
once	-	TRBV10-1	TRBJ1-4	TGCGCCAGCAGTCCCACGGGGTTTGAAAAACTGTTTTTT	CASSPTGFEKLFF
-	-	TRBV10-3	TRBJ2-5	TGTGCCATCAGTGAGTTCCAGCGGACCGACCTGGGGACCCAGTACTTC	CAISEFQRTDLGTQYF
-	TRBD1	TRBV27	TRBJ1-2	TGTGCCAGTGCCCCGGGACAGCTCTATGGCTACACCTTC	CASAPGQLYGYTF
-	-	TRBV2	TRBJ2-7	TGTGCCAGCAGAAGGGTTCGGGACACAACCTACGAGCAGTACTTC	CASRRVRDTTYEQYF
-	-	TRBV19	TRBJ1-1	TGTGCCAGTAAATGGGACAACGTGAACACTGAAGCTTTCTTT	CASKWDNVNTEAFF
-	-	TRBV10-2	TRBJ2-1	TGCGCCAGCAGTGACCCAGGGCAGGAGCAGTTCTTC	CASSDPGQEQFF
-	-	TRBV7-6	TRBJ1-4	TGTGCCAGCAGCCCCATATTGAGACTGTTTTTT	CASSPILRLFF
-	-	TRBV3-1/TRBV3-2	TRBJ2-7	TGTGCCAGCAGCCCCACAGGGATCCCCTACGAGCAGTACTTC	CASSPTGIPYEQYF
-	-	TRBV7-2	TRBJ2-5	TGTGCCAGCAGTTCTCAAGGGGGGGGGAGCCAAGAGACCCAGTACTTC	CASSSQGGGSQETQYF
-	-	TRBV4-2	TRBJ2-2	TGTGCCAGCAGCCAAGAGCTCCGGCTAGCGAACACCGGGGAGCTGTTTTTT	CASSQELRLANTGELFF
-	TRBD1	TRBV6-2/TRBV6-3	TRBJ2-5	TGTGCCAGCAGTCGAGACAGGGTTGGGACCCAGTACTTC	CASSRDRVGTQYF
-	TRBD1	TRBV27	TRBJ2-3	TGTGCCAGCCTGGGACAGGGGATCACAGATACGCAGTATTTT	CASLGQGITDTQYF
-	TRBD1	TRBV12-5	TRBJ1-2	TGTGCTAGTGATCGTGGACAGGGCGATGGCTACACCTTC	CASDRGQGDGYTF
-	TRBD1	TRBV19	TRBJ2-7	TGTGCCAGTAGTATAGCTTGGGACAGGACCTACGAGCAGTACTTC	CASSIAWDRTYEQYF
-	-	TRBV29-1	TRBJ2-7	TGCAGCGTCCGGACTCTCTCCTACGAGCAGTACTTC	CSVRTLSYEQYF
-	-	TRBV9	TRBJ1-4	TGTGCCAGCAGCGTAGCTATAGGGGAAGGGGAAAAACTGTTTTTT	CASSVAIGEGEKLFF
-	TRBD1	TRBV7-9	TRBJ2-1	TGTGCCAGCAGCTTAGATGGGACAGGGAATGAGCAGTTCTTC	CASSLDGTGNEQFF
once	-	TRBV2	TRBJ2-7	TGTGCCAGCAGTGCCGGGACTCAGATGTGGGAGCAGTACTTC	CASSAGTQMWEQYF
-	-	TRBV9	TRBJ2-3	TGTGCCAGCAGCGTTCGGGGACTCACAGATACGCAGTATTTT	CASSVRGLTDTQYF
-	TRBD1	TRBV3-1/TRBV3-2	TRBJ1-2	TGTGCCAGCAGCTCCAATCTGGACAGGGCCTATGGCTACACCTTC	CASSSNLDRAYGYTF
-	TRBD1	TRBV5-8	TRBJ2-4	TGTGCCAGCAGCGTGGGACAGGGTCGGGGTTCGAACAACATTCAGTACTTC	CASSVGQGRGSNNIQYF
-	-	TRBV9	TRBJ1-2	TGTGCCAGCAGCACCCCCCTACAGGGCGGCTACACCTTC	CASSTPLQGGYTF
-	TRBD2	TRBV15	TRBJ2-3	TGTGCCACCCGTGAGACGACCGGACTAGCGGAGTTCACAGATACGCAGTATTTT	CATRETTGLAEFTDTQYF
-	TRBD2	TRBV2	TRBJ2-7	TGTGCCAGCAGCGGGACTAGCGGGAGGGATTTCGAGCAGTACTTC	CASSGTSGRDFEQYF
-	TRBD1	TRBV7-8	TRBJ1-1	TGTGCCAGCAGCCGGACAGGGGGCACTGAAGCTTTCTTT	CASSRTGGTEAFF
-	TRBD2	TRBV10-2	TRBJ2-7	TGCGCCAGCAGCCTAGCGGGAGGTAAACCTTACGAGCAGTACTTC	CASSLAGGKPYEQYF
-	TRBD2	TRBV28	TRBJ2-7	TGTGCCAGCAGTTTAATCGGGAGGGATAAGGACGAGCAGTACTTC	CASSLIGRDKDEQYF
-	-	TRBV29-1	TRBJ1-2	TGCAGCGTTGTCGGCAGGGCAAGTGGCTACACCTTC	CSVVGRASGYTF
many	TRBD1	TRBV19	TRBJ1-3	TGTGCCAGTAGCCGGGACAGTCTCCTCTCTGGAAACACCATATATTTT	CASSRDSLLSGNTIYF
-	TRBD1	TRBV29-1	TRBJ2-3	TGCAGCGTATCCGGGACAGCGCAGTATTTT	CSVSGTAQYF
-	TRBD2	TRBV3-1/TRBV3-2	TRBJ2-1	TGTGCCAGCAGCCCCGGGACTAGCAGATACAATGAGCAGTTCTTC	CASSPGTSRYNEQFF
-	TRBD1	TRBV27	TRBJ1-3	TGTGCCAGCAGGGAAGACAGGGGGCGAGGAAACACCATATATTTT	CASREDRGRGNTIYF
-	-	TRBV7-2	TRBJ2-2	TGTGCCAGCAGCTTTAGAGGGTACACCGGGGAGCTGTTTTTT	CASSFRGYTGELFF
-	-	TRBV19	TRBJ2-7	TGTGCCAGTAGTATATCGGGGATCGGCTACGAGCAGTACTTC	CASSISGIGYEQYF